The 17 T cell receptor beta chains given below trace back to one sample, sequenced in a study of T cells in women clearing cervical HPV infection. Assay: immunoSEQ multiplex PCR; the TCRdb copy retains only in-frame clones and omits some. This sample's table reports about 41,000 clones. The specimen was blood buffy coat. The receptors originated from a woman between 18 and 69 years old with a cervical HPV16 infection that either progressed to CIN3+ or cleared (not recorded which).

As concerns this clone: The CDR3 is cut off 3 residues early in the read; its end comes from the germline J gene. The genes are TRBV20-1 and TRBJ1-4, with D tentatively TRBD1 (5 bases). V lost 6 bases, J lost 3 bases, and 17 bases lay in between. The CDR3 is made up of 15 amino acids. CDR1 and CDR2 (germline): DFQATT, SNEGSKA (reference sequence). The CDR3 is CSALAFAGANEKLFF. Partial CDR3 DNA: TGCAGTGCCCTTGCCTTCGCGGGGGCTAATGAAAAA.

Of note for this clone: The read is 3 residues too short to cover the CDR3 end, so that end is filled in from the germline J gene. The genes are TRBV19 and TRBJ2-5; TRBD2 matches at 14 bases. The CDR3 totals 15 residues. The J segment lost 5 bases and the V segment lost 4 bases, leaving 3 bases of the junction unmatched. Germline-derived CDR1 and CDR2 are LNHDA and SQIVND (reference sequence). This CDR3 is CASSKGLAGVETQYF. The covered CDR3 bases are TGTGCCAGTAGTAAGGGACTAGCGGGAGTGGAGACC.

Points on this clone: The CDR3 is cut off 3 residues early in the read; its end comes from the germline J gene. This chain connects TRBV5-1 to TRBJ1-4, with unresolved D. V was clipped by 0 bases and J by 4 bases, with 13 bases between them. Germline V gene data show CDR1 as SGHRS and CDR2 as YFSETQ. There are 16 residues in the CDR3. CDR3 DNA (partial): TGCGCCAGCAGCTTGGTCCCGGGGAGGATTAATGAAAAA. Translating it yields CASSLVPGRINEK. The entire CDR3 protein is CASSLVPGRINEKLFF.

Points on this clone: The CDR3 end lies 3 residues beyond the end of the read and is filled in from the germline J gene. The genes are TRBV5-1 and TRBJ1-1; 7 nucleotides agree with TRBD1. Germline V gene sequence: CDR1 SGHRS, CDR2 YFSETQ. V was pared by 4 bases and J by 0 bases, with 3 bases of the junction left unmatched. This CDR3 contains 14 residues. CDR3 loop: CASSPGTVNTEAFF. CDR3 DNA (partial): TGCGCCAGCAGCCCTGGGACAGTGAACACTGAA. The full variable domain, with the rest looked up from reference TRBV5-1 and TRBJ1-1, is KAGVTQTPRYLIKTRGQQVTLSCSPISGHRSVSWYQQTPGQGLQFLFEYFSETQRNKGNFPGRFSGRQFSNSRSEMNVSTLELGDSALYLCASSPGTVNTEAFFGQGTRLTVV.

On this clone itself: The read terminates 3 residues ahead of where the CDR3 ends, so the germline J gene completes it. The genes are TRBV19 and TRBJ2-2; 8 bases agree with TRBD1. V gave up 5 bases and J gave up 5 bases; unmatched junction bases: 10. The CDR3 covers 16 residues. The germline gives CDR1 LNHDA, CDR2 SQIVND (reference sequence). The CDR3 here is CASSLDRDRRTGELFF. The covered CDR3 bases are TGTGCCAGTAGTCTCGACCGGGACAGGCGGACCGGGGAG.

For this clone: The CDR3 end lies 3 residues beyond the end of the read and is filled in from the germline J gene. V is TRBV4-1 and J is TRBJ2-7, with 10 bases fitting TRBD2. Trimming took 1 base from V and 4 from J; bases not matched to a gene: 4. Germline V gives CDR1 MGHRA, CDR2 YSYEKL. CDR3 size: 15 residues. The CDR3 spells CASSQVTSGMYEQYF. The CDR3 bases that were read are TGCGCCAGCAGCCAAGTTACTAGCGGGATGTACGAG.

Remarks on this clone: The read finishes 3 residues shy of the CDR3 end, and the germline J gene is used to complete it. The rearrangement links TRBV20-1 to TRBJ2-1; a possible D gene is TRBD2 (5 bases). The CDR3 is 12 residues long. The ends were cut back, 7 bases at V and 6 bases at J, with 13 bases in the middle. Germline V gene sequence: CDR1 DFQATT, CDR2 SNEGSKA (reference sequence). The CDR3 spells CSVVRAANEQFF. The DNA read from the CDR3 is TGCAGTGTCGTCCGAGCGGCCAATGAG.

With regard to this clone: The observed sequence ends 3 residues before the CDR3 terminus, with the missing tail filled in from the germline J gene. This chain uses TRBV5-1 with TRBJ1-3; no reliable D call. CDR3 size: 15 residues. V lost 3 bases, J lost 0 bases, and 10 bases lay in between. Germline-derived CDR1 and CDR2 are SGHRS and YFSETQ. The CDR3 is CASSSAGYSGNTIYF. The covered CDR3 bases are TGCGCCAGCAGCTCCGCAGGCTACTCTGGAAACACC.

CDR3 amino acids: CASMTGLGGELFF. CDR3 DNA (partial): TGTGCCAGCATGACAGGGCTGGGCGGGGAG. The V gene is TRBV2, the J gene TRBJ2-2; 7 bases align to TRBD1. The missing CDR3 end, 3 residues past where the read stops, is filled in from the germline J gene. Germline trimming cut 7 bases from V and 7 bases from J; bases unmatched to any gene: 6. The CDR3 covers 13 residues. Germline CDR1 SNHLY, CDR2 FYNNEI.

As to this clone: The read stops 3 residues short of the end of the CDR3; the missing end is completed from the germline J gene. The genes are TRBV11-3 and TRBJ2-7; 7 bases line up with TRBD1. The CDR3 extends over 14 amino acids. V lost 5 bases, J lost 5 bases, and 9 bases stayed unmatched. Looked up from germline, CDR1 is SGHNT and CDR2 is YENEEA. The CDR3 bases that were read are TGTGCCAGCAGCCCCGGCGCAGGGGGTAACGAG. Translating gives CASSPGAGGNE. The full CDR3 protein is CASSPGAGGNEQYF.

To note about this clone: The read finishes 3 residues shy of the CDR3 end, and the germline J gene is used to complete it. This sequence joins TRBV20-1 and TRBJ2-2, with a weak D call TRBD1 (5 bases). Looked up from germline, CDR1 is DFQATT and CDR2 is SNEGSKA (reference sequence). CDR3 length equals 14 residues. Trimming took 3 bases from V and 6 from J, leaving 14 bases between them. The sequenced part of the CDR3 DNA is TGCAGTGCTAGTAGGCAGGGTTTACCCGGGGAG. It translates to CSASRQGLPGE. The complete CDR3 protein is CSASRQGLPGELFF.

Worth noting for this clone: The CDR3 end falls 3 residues outside the read, so it is completed with the germline J gene. This chain connects TRBV7-9 to TRBJ1-2; tentatively, D is TRBD1 (5 bases). This CDR3 has 15 residues. With 5 bases removed from V and 5 bases from J, the gap between germline ends came to 18 bases. From germline, CDR1 is SEHNR and CDR2 FQNEAQ (reference sequence). CDR3 sequence: CASSPPGGANYGYTF. Incomplete CDR3 DNA: TGTGCCAGCAGCCCCCCGGGGGGAGCGAATTATGGC.

In regard to this clone: The observed sequence ends 3 residues before the CDR3 terminus, with the missing tail filled in from the germline J gene. V usage is TRBV19 and J usage is TRBJ1-1, with a tentative D call TRBD1 (6 bases). The V end was cut by 5 bases, the J end by 4 bases, with 23 bases between. CDR1 and CDR2 (germline): LNHDA, SQIVND (reference sequence). The CDR3 covers 17 residues. The part of the CDR3 DNA that was read is TGTGCCAGTAGTTCTCCCGGACAGCTCCGGAGGACCACTGAA. It encodes CASSSPGQLRRTTE. The full CDR3 protein is CASSSPGQLRRTTEAFF.

For this clone: The read ends 3 residues early relative to the CDR3; the germline J gene fills the gap. V gene TRBV20-1 combines with J gene TRBJ2-1; TRBD2 matches at 12 bases. Germline CDR1 DFQATT, CDR2 SNEGSKA (reference sequence). The J segment lost 6 bases and the V segment lost 3 bases, leaving 6 bases of the junction unmatched. This CDR3 has 15 residues. The CDR3 bases that were read are TGCAGTGCTAGTGCCCTAGCGGGAGGGGGCAATGAG. Translating it yields CSASALAGGGNE. In full, the CDR3 is CSASALAGGGNEQFF.

Points on this clone: The read falls 3 residues short of the CDR3 end, and the missing part is taken from the germline J gene. The chain is built from TRBV28 and TRBJ2-7; a weak D match, TRBD1 (6 bases). The germline V and J ends were trimmed by 6 bases and 0 bases, with 15 bases remaining between them. Germline CDR1 is MDHEN and CDR2 is SYDVKM. The CDR3 covers 15 residues. Here the CDR3 reads CASRSPDRSSYEQYF. CDR3 DNA, as far as it was read: TGTGCCAGCAGATCCCCCGACAGGAGCTCCTACGAG.

As regards this clone: The read finishes 3 residues shy of the CDR3 end, and the germline J gene is used to complete it. The chain couples TRBV18 to TRBJ1-3, with a possible D match to TRBD1 (6 bases). The CDR3 contains 15 residues. Germline loops: CDR1 KGHSH, CDR2 LQKENI. Trimming shortened V by 8 bases and J by 2 bases, and 16 bases separated the two germline ends. The CDR3 is CASHGGEGAGNTIYF. The sequenced CDR3 bases are TGTGCCAGCCATGGCGGAGAGGGGGCTGGAAACACC.

Worth noting for this clone: The sequenced fragment ends 3 residues before the CDR3 boundary, so the rest is inferred from the germline J gene. The V gene is TRBV20-1, the J gene TRBJ2-1; TRBD1 is a possible D gene (5 bases). The CDR3 consists of 16 residues. V dropped 0 bases and J dropped 1 base, with 13 bases sitting between them. Per the germline V gene, CDR1 is DFQATT and CDR2 is SNEGSKA (reference sequence). The CDR3 sequence is CSARDDRSRSYNEQFF. The CDR3 bases that were read are TGCAGTGCTAGAGACGACAGAAGTAGGTCCTACAATGAG.